The entry below describes one T cell receptor beta chain. The specificity of this receptor is unknown. The CDR3 end lies 3 residues beyond the end of the read and is filled in from the germline J gene. The immunoSEQ assay used multiplex PCR to amplify TCR beta CDR3 regions from an average of roughly 1,200 ng of genomic DNA per sample. To correct primer bias, the assay used a complete synthetic TCR repertoire to set an amplification baseline. The amplicons were sequenced on the Illumina platform. Per the original workflow: Sequence errors were corrected by clustering with frequency ratios and a modified nearest-neighbor algorithm, and the sequences were then analyzed in the immunoSEQ Analyzer using IMGT gene definitions. At each rarefaction depth, TCR richness and evenness were averaged across 20 rarefaction repeats, and samples with fewer sequences than that depth were excluded. Wilcoxon rank sum tests with FDR correction were used to compare relative abundances of V, D and J genes between the groups. In the blinded duplicates, the intraclass correlation was 90% to 96% for TCR richness and averaged about 76% across over 65 gene segments. Here the immuneACCESS table is served through TCRdb, limited to in-frame sequences with V and J called. Missing clones are a known gap in these copies; in checked studies unresolved V genes cover under half, and the rest lacks a known reason. That table is the source of V, J and clone size, and D and trimming were worked out from the DNA. The data table for this sample lists over 35,000 clones. The ten largest clones represent less than 40% of the sample.

Every participant had a single incident cervical HPV16 infection, and prevalent HPV16 infections were excluded. Cervical HPV DNA was detected with MY09/MY11 PCR, and genotyping was done with dot-blot hybridization. More than 14 mL of heparinized blood was centrifuged, after which the buffy coat was aliquoted, frozen at -30 degrees C, and then stored at -80 degrees C. QIAGEN kits were used to extract genomic DNA from the buffy coat specimens. These data are taken from a study of T cells in women clearing cervical HPV infection (dated by TCRdb to about 2018). Regarding the research as a whole: The cases were 25 women with histologically confirmed HPV16-related CIN3 or worse, and 2 of these cases were invasive cancers. The controls were 25 women whose single incident HPV16 infection cleared within 12 months with no development of precancer or cancer. Case blood was taken at the visit when the lesion was first identified, whereas control blood was taken when infection was no longer detected. Among cases, blood sampling came a median of approximately 150 days after lesion detection, with an interquartile range of about 80 to 210 days. Since only a few of the women had HLA typing available, the possibility that HLA type was acting as a confounder could not be ruled out. Nested within Costa Rica's Guanacaste HPV Natural History Study, an exploratory proof-of-principle case-control study compared TCR repertoires across cervical HPV16 outcomes. Cases were matched to controls by age within five years and by the year the sample was collected. A median age of approximately 30 years was observed in cases versus 37 to 45 in controls, and no significant differences in baseline characteristics were found. In the parent cohort, 9,000 to 11,000 women aged 18 or older were enrolled in Guanacaste, Costa Rica, during about 1992 to 1995 and were followed for six to seven years. As quality controls, five blinded duplicates were added to each group, bringing the total to roughly 60 samples made up of some 50 participants and 10 or so replicates.

There are 12 amino acids in the CDR3, from cysteine to phenylalanine inclusive. Shown are 27 bases from within the CDR3, in frame from base 1. CDR1 SGHRS and CDR2 YFSETQ were looked up in the germline V gene. V was cut back by 2 bases and J by 6 bases, leaving a gap of 6 bases between them. Points the paper makes about the study in general: Cases had lower TRBV6-7 relative abundance than controls (approximately 0.1% versus 0.16%; Bonferroni P = 0.0008). Because the number of T cells in each sample was unknown, differences in richness could reflect differing T-cell content rather than repertoire biology. Because of the cross-sectional design, the study could not determine whether the associations came before infection or resulted from infection, and neither effector/memory subsets nor HPV-specific T cells were isolated. TCR repertoire richness was significantly higher in CIN3+ cases than in controls across sequencing depths, while evenness did not differ. Cases were distinguished from controls with an estimated AUC of roughly 0.79 by random forest classifiers combining richness and V gene abundances.

The chain is made from TRBV5-1 and TRBJ1-5; no D gene call is confident. This TCR derives from a woman aged 18-70 years with a cervical HPV16 infection that either progressed to CIN3+ or cleared (not recorded which). The sample taken for sequencing was blood buffy coat. The CDR3 protein sequence reads: CASSFSGQPQHF. Incomplete CDR3 DNA: TGCGCCAGCAGCTTCTCGGGTCAGCCC.